One sample yielded the 4 T cell receptor beta chains listed below, sequenced in a study of T cells in Graves' hyperthyroidism and ophthalmopathy. RNA transcripts gave rise to amplified TCR beta CDR3 regions. TCR CDR3 underwent first-round RT-PCR with the HTBI primer set. MiXCR, applied by TCRdb to the multiplex PCR reads, yields one record per CDR3 protein. Among under 300,000 distinct CDR3 sequences, around 15% were seen once, and the ten largest hold more than 30%. The sample taken for sequencing was blood. Source of these receptors: a woman aged 50 to 65 with Graves' hyperthyroidism that later progressed to Graves' ophthalmopathy.

The J gene is TRBJ2-2, the V gene TRBV19, with D maybe TRBD2 (6 bases). Germline V gene sequence: CDR1 LNHDA, CDR2 SQIVND (reference sequence). Trimming left V 8 bases short and J 8 bases short, with 9 bases between. The CDR3 runs 11 residues. The CDR3 coding sequence is TGTGCCAGTTTGGGGGGAGGGGAGCTGTTTTTT. This encodes CASLGGGELFF.

This clonotype came up a few times. The chain is built from TRBV19 and TRBJ1-2; 10 bases agree with TRBD1. J lost 4 bases, V lost 4 bases, and 6 bases had no gene match. This CDR3 spans 15 amino acids. Germline V gene sequence: CDR1 LNHDA, CDR2 SQIVND (reference sequence). The CDR3 here is CASSTGQGEPYGYTF. As DNA, the CDR3 is TGTGCCAGTAGTACAGGACAGGGGGAACCCTATGGCTACACCTTC.

In its sample, this clonotype was seen a few times. This chain uses TRBV28 with TRBJ2-2; 8 bases agree with TRBD2. Germline V gene sequence: CDR1 MDHEN, CDR2 SYDVKM. The CDR3 is 16 residues long. Trimming at V came to 2 bases and at J to 1 base, leaving 3 bases not matched to a gene. The CDR3 region is CASSLLSGRNTGELFF. CDR3 nucleotide sequence: TGTGCCAGCAGTTTACTCAGCGGGAGGAACACCGGGGAGCTGTTTTTT.

In this sample, this clonotype turned up many times. The chain uses TRBV3-1 and TRBJ1-1; no clear D gene. The CDR3 is 14 residues long. Per germline, CDR1 LGHDT and CDR2 YNNKEL (reference sequence). The germline V and J ends were trimmed by 1 base and 0 bases, with 6 bases remaining between them. The CDR3 sequence: CASSQGPVNTEAFF. Here the CDR3 DNA reads TGTGCCAGCAGCCAAGGACCCGTGAACACTGAAGCTTTCTTT.